This entry lists 11 T cell receptor beta chains sequenced from one sample in a study of identical twins. TCRdb redid the calling of the 5' RACE reads with MiXCR, one entry per CDR3 protein. Among under 250,000 distinct CDR3 sequences listed, roughly 7.5% were seen once. This sample also belongs to another study, concerning yellow fever vaccine responses in identical twins.

The sequencing sample was made of CD8+ T cells sorted from blood. These receptors were obtained from a woman aged 18-29 years in good health.

The table lists this clonotype with many counts. This chain uses TRBV15 with TRBJ1-2; 8 nucleotides agree with TRBD1. Trimming took 5 bases from V and 4 from J; bases not matched to a gene: 6. The germline V gene has CDR1 LNHNV and CDR2 YYDKDF (reference sequence). The CDR3 runs to 14 residues. This CDR3 is CATSPGGDGYGYTF. The DNA for the CDR3 is TGTGCCACCAGCCCAGGGGGCGACGGCTATGGCTACACCTTC.

The rearrangement uses TRBV6-4 and TRBJ2-3, with D perhaps matching TRBD1 or TRBD2 (5 bases each). The CDR3 is 15 residues long. The germline gives CDR1 MRHNA, CDR2 SNTAGT. V shed 2 bases and J shed 1 base, with 10 bases lying between them. The CDR3 reads CASSDGGSGTDTQYF. The CDR3 DNA reads TGTGCCAGCAGTGACGGGGGTTCGGGCACAGATACGCAGTATTTT.

This clonotype was recorded at least ten times. The rearrangement links TRBV25-1 to TRBJ2-1, with D possibly matching TRBD1 (5 bases). Trimming removed 2 bases from V and 4 bases from J, with 15 bases in between. From germline, CDR1 is MGHDK and CDR2 SYGVNS. This CDR3 has 16 amino acids. CDR3 region: CASSEKGRVYYNEQFF. The CDR3 bases are TGTGCCAGCAGTGAAAAGGGCAGGGTGTATTACAATGAGCAGTTCTTC.

This clonotype was counted only a few times. The rearrangement uses TRBV2 and TRBJ2-3; perhaps TRBD2 as D (6 bases). The germline CDR1 and CDR2 sequences are SNHLY and FYNNEI. The CDR3 is 16 residues long. Trimming shortened V by 3 bases and J by 0 bases, and 13 bases separated the two germline ends. The CDR3 spells CASSDAGTASTDTQYF. CDR3 nucleotides: TGTGCCAGCAGTGACGCCGGGACTGCAAGCACAGATACGCAGTATTTT.

This clonotype appeared a few times. The genes are TRBV6-2 or TRBV6-3 and TRBJ2-7, with TRBD1 identical over 9 bases. Trimming cost V 2 bases and J 3 bases; bases outside gene matches: 14. The CDR3 has 18 residues. CDR1 and CDR2 from the germline V gene are MNHEY and SVGEGT. CDR3: CASSYPTTGTGIDYEQYF. CDR3 sequence (DNA): TGTGCCAGCAGTTACCCCACCACCGGGACAGGGATCGACTACGAGCAGTACTTC.

The chain combines TRBV2 with TRBJ1-2, with D unresolved. CDR1 is SNHLY, CDR2 FYNNEI, per germline. The CDR3 runs to 14 residues. Trimming removed 2 bases from V and 4 bases from J, with 11 bases in between. The CDR3 DNA is TGTGCCAGCAGTGAATTAGACCTAAGCTATGGCTACACCTTC. Translated: CASSELDLSYGYTF.

This clonotype was found many times. The V call is TRBV4-2, the J call TRBJ1-1; 9 bases align to TRBD1. V trimming: 3 bases; J trimming: 4 bases; junction bases outside the gene matches: 6. The CDR3 loop spans 15 amino acids. In germline, CDR1 is LGHNA, CDR2 YNFKEQ. CDR3 in DNA: TGTGCCAGCAGCCAGGCCGGGACAGGGAGCACTGAAGCTTTCTTT. Translating gives CASSQAGTGSTEAFF.

The chain has TRBV20-1 and TRBJ2-2; no definite D call. The germline V gene encodes CDR1 DFQATT and CDR2 SNEGSKA (reference sequence). There are 18 residues in the CDR3. Between the trimmed V and J ends, which lost 0 bases and 1 base, there was a span of 18 bases. CDR3: CSARDGRVGSWNTGELFF. The CDR3 nucleotides read TGCAGTGCTAGAGATGGTAGGGTGGGCTCTTGGAACACCGGGGAGCTGTTTTTT.

There are many counts of this clonotype. The chain couples TRBV4-1 to TRBJ1-1, with D perhaps matching TRBD1 (6 bases). The CDR3 runs to 15 residues. V was trimmed by 1 base and J by 7 bases, leaving 16 bases between them. Looked up from germline, CDR1 is MGHRA and CDR2 is YSYEKL. CDR3 amino acids: CASSQVGAASDEAFF. Here the CDR3 DNA reads TGCGCCAGCAGCCAAGTGGGGGCAGCATCCGATGAAGCTTTCTTT.

There are a few counts of this clonotype. This chain joins TRBV4-1 and TRBJ1-1; possibly TRBD1 for D (5 bases). V lost 1 base and J 1 base, leaving 7 bases between the germline ends. CDR3 length: 14 residues. Germline CDR1 is MGHRA and CDR2 is YSYEKL. CDR3 residues: CASSQGGANTEAFF. The CDR3 bases are TGCGCCAGCAGCCAAGGTGGGGCGAACACTGAAGCTTTCTTT.

The J gene is TRBJ2-3, the V gene TRBV6-8, with a possible D match to TRBD2 (5 bases). The CDR3 length is 15 residues. Germline CDR1 reads MNHGY; CDR2 reads SAAAGT. The V and J ends lost 1 base and 3 bases respectively, with 11 bases between them. The CDR3 sequence is CASSYYGLVTDTQYF. CDR3 bases: TGTGCCAGCAGTTACTATGGACTGGTGACAGATACGCAGTATTTT.